This TCR beta chain was found in a study of CD8 T cells in Susac syndrome. RNA amounts of roughly 0.5 to 1 ug underwent reverse transcription with random hexamers. Across 54 Vbeta and 13 Jbeta, immunoSEQ multiplex PCR amplified TCR beta CDR3. MiXCR, run by TCRdb on the immunoSEQ multiplex PCR reads, gives a single entry per CDR3 protein. The data hold roughly 200,000 distinct CDR3 sequences, with roughly 92% observed a single time. The study sequenced TCR beta in blood CD8+ and CD4+ T cells. The TEMRA cells underwent FACS enrichment, while the CD8+ and CD4+ T cells underwent negative isolation. The clonotype comes from a human donor in good health. The source material was CD4+ T cells from PBMCs.

This chain's CDR3 is CASSQGGSGVAKNIQYF. CDR3 in DNA: TGCGCCAGCAGCCAAGGGGGTTCAGGGGTTGCCAAAAACATTCAGTACTTC. The chain couples TRBV4-1 to TRBJ2-4; D is perhaps TRBD1 (6 bases). V was shortened by 1 base and J by 1 base, with 14 bases between the two germline ends. The length of the CDR3 is 17 residues. Germline CDR1 reads MGHRA; CDR2 reads YSYEKL.